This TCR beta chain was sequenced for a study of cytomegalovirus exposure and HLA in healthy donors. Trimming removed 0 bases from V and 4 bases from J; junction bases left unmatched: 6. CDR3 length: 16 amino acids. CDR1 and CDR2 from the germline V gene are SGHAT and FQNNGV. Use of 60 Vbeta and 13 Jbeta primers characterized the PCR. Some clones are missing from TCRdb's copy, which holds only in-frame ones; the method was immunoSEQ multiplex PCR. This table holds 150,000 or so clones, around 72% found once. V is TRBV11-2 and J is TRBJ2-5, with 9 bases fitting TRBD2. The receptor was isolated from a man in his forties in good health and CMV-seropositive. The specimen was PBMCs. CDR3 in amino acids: CASSLDRGGAPETQYF. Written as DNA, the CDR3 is TGTGCCAGCAGCTTAGACCGCGGGGGGGCCCCAGAGACCCAGTACTTC.